This T cell receptor (beta chain) was captured by sequencing in a study of blood T cell repertoires in COVID-19. Study background: The United States, Italy and Spain provided the acute and convalescent COVID-19 samples. PBMCs, B-cell-depleted T cells, or T cells provided the cDNA or gDNA that made up the material.

Trimming removed 9 bases at V and 2 bases at J, with 11 bases between. The CDR3 has 13 amino acids. Original handling: Reference gene primer amplification gave nucleated cell count estimates. This table comes from immunoSEQ multiplex PCR, and its TCRdb copy is limited to in-frame clones, with some not included. V, J and clone size are taken as reported in that table, and D and trimming were inferred from the DNA itself. Among fewer than 30,000 clones listed, over 75% were seen once. The V gene is TRBV12-3 or TRBV12-4, the J gene TRBJ1-5; TRBD1 is a possible D gene (6 bases). This receptor was identified in a man between 60 and 70 years old with acute or convalescent COVID-19. Sequenced input: peripheral blood. As DNA, the CDR3 is TGTGCCAGTTCTTACAGGGGCAATCAGCCCCAGCATTTT. It specifies CASSYRGNQPQHF.